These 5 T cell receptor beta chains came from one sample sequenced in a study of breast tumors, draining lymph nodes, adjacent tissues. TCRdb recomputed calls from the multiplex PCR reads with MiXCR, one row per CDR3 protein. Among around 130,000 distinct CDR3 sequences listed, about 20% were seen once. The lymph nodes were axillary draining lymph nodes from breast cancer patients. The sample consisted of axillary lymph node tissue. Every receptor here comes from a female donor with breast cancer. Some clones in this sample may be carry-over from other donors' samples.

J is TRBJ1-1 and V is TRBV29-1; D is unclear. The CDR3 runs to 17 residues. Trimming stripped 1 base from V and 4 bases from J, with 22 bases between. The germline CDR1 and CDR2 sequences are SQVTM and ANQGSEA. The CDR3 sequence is CSVEGGRSTGVITEAFF. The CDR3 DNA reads TGCAGCGTTGAAGGTGGGAGGTCAACCGGGGTGATCACTGAAGCTTTCTTT.

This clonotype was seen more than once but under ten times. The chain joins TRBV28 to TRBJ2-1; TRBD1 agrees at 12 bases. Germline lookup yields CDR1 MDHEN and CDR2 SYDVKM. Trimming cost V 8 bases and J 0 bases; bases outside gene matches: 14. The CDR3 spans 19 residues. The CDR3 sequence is CASRPTGQGAPRSYNEQFF. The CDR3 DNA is TGTGCCAGCCGTCCAACGGGACAGGGGGCGCCACGCTCCTACAATGAGCAGTTCTTC.

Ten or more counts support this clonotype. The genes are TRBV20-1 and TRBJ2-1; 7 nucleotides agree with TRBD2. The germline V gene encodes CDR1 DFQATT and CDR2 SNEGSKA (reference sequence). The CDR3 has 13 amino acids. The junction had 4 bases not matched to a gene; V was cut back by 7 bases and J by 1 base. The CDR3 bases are TGCAGTGAGCGGGAAGAGTCCTACAATGAGCAGTTCTTC. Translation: CSEREESYNEQFF.

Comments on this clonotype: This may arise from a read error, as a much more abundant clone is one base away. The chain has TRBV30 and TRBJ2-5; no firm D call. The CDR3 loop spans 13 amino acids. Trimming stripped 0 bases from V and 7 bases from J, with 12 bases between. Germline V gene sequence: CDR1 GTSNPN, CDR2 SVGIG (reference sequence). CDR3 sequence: CAWSVRLEGTQYF. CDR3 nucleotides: TGTGCCTGGAGTGTACGGTTGGAAGGGACCCAGTACTTC.

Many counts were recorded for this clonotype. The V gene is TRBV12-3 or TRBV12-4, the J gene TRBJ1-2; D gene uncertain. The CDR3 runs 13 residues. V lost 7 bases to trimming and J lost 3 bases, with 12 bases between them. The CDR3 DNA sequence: TGTGCCAGCACCCAAACCGTGGACTATGGCTACACCTTC. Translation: CASTQTVDYGYTF.